A selection of T cell receptor beta chains follows, all from one sample in a study of T cells in Graves' hyperthyroidism and ophthalmopathy. TCRdb itself ran the multiplex PCR reads through MiXCR, one entry per CDR3 protein. Among about 200,000 distinct CDR3 sequences, roughly 17% were seen once, and the ten largest hold 40% to 65%. The source material was blood. These receptors were obtained from a woman in her fifties or sixties with Graves' hyperthyroidism. The CDR3 runs from the conserved cysteine through the conserved F or W. A D gene is named only where the DNA matches it firmly. Not every row has a clone size; where given, it reads once, few, many or a size class.

D	V	size	J	CDR3	DNA
-	TRBV20-1	few	TRBJ2-7	CSARDPAGVSVYEQYF	TGCAGTGCTAGAGATCCCGCCGGAGTTTCAGTCTACGAGCAGTACTTC
-	TRBV20-1	-	TRBJ2-1	CSARLLGDLYNEQFF	TGCAGTGCACGCTTACTGGGAGACCTCTACAATGAGCAGTTCTTC
TRBD1	TRBV4-1	many	TRBJ2-5	CASSQRDRVQETQYF	TGCGCCAGCAGCCAAAGGGACAGAGTTCAAGAGACCCAGTACTTC
TRBD2	TRBV19	many	TRBJ2-1	CASTPGLAGANLGNEQFF	TGTGCCAGTACTCCGGGACTAGCGGGAGCCAACCTTGGGAATGAGCAGTTCTTC
-	TRBV29-1	-	TRBJ1-5	CSVGGSNQPQHF	TGCAGCGTTGGTGGTAGCAATCAGCCCCAGCATTTT
TRBD2	TRBV7-2	many	TRBJ2-5	CASSPGRSSGSGETQYF	TGTGCCAGCAGCCCGGGACGGTCTAGCGGGAGCGGGGAGACCCAGTACTTC
-	TRBV28	many	TRBJ1-6	CASSSSLGLSPLHF	TGTGCCAGCAGTTCCTCCTTGGGCCTTTCACCCCTCCACTTT
-	TRBV30	-	TRBJ2-7	CAWSREAHEQYF	TGTGCCTGGAGTAGGGAGGCCCACGAGCAGTACTTC
-	TRBV20-1	few	TRBJ2-2	CSARDRTTSNTGELFF	TGCAGTGCTAGAGATAGAACTACTTCCAACACCGGGGAGCTGTTTTTT
TRBD1	TRBV3-1	many	TRBJ1-1	CASSQAGTGLSEAFF	TGTGCCAGCAGCCAAGCCGGGACAGGCCTCTCCGAAGCTTTCTTT